This is a list of T cell receptor beta chains from one sample in a study of shared clonotypes between healthy human individuals. Produced via immunoSEQ multiplex PCR; TCRdb's table is partial and in-frame only. The sample shows around 2.1 million clones, almost 96% of them seen only once. The specimen sequenced was naive CD4+ T cells sorted from blood. The source is a man between 18 and 29 years old in good health. Each CDR3 is given with its conserved first and last residue. A D gene is named only where the DNA matches it firmly. Only part of the rows carry a size: once, few, many, or a class if the clone is expanded.

d_gene: .
j_gene: TRBJ2-7
v_gene: TRBV11-2
abundance: .
CDR3aa: CASSSGQSYEQYF
CDR3nt: TGTGCCAGCAGTTCCGGACAGTCCTACGAGCAGTACTTC

d_gene: .
j_gene: TRBJ2-1
v_gene: TRBV15
abundance: .
CDR3aa: CATSRDLGSGEQFF
CDR3nt: TGTGCCACCAGCAGAGATTTAGGGTCAGGGGAGCAGTTCTTC

d_gene: .
j_gene: TRBJ2-2
v_gene: TRBV27
abundance: once
CDR3aa: CASSLIPSLGVFTNTGELFF
CDR3nt: TGTGCCAGCAGTTTAATCCCCTCTCTCGGGGTTTTCACGAACACCGGGGAGCTGTTTTTT

d_gene: TRBD1
j_gene: TRBJ1-2
v_gene: TRBV29-1
abundance: few
CDR3aa: CSVDRDYGYTF
CDR3nt: TGCAGCGTGGACAGGGACTATGGCTACACCTTC

d_gene: .
j_gene: TRBJ2-5
v_gene: TRBV29-1
abundance: .
CDR3aa: CSVAVAETQYF
CDR3nt: TGCAGCGTTGCGGTAGCAGAGACCCAGTACTTC

d_gene: .
j_gene: TRBJ2-2
v_gene: TRBV2
abundance: .
CDR3aa: CASIERAGGELFF
CDR3nt: TGTGCCAGCATTGAGAGGGCGGGCGGGGAGCTGTTTTTT

d_gene: .
j_gene: TRBJ2-7
v_gene: TRBV19
abundance: .
CDR3aa: CASSLPDSEQYF
CDR3nt: TGTGCCAGTAGCTTGCCGGACTCCGAGCAGTACTTC

d_gene: TRBD2
j_gene: TRBJ2-3
v_gene: TRBV11-2
abundance: .
CDR3aa: CASSLARLAGGPDTQYF
CDR3nt: TGTGCCAGCAGCTTAGCCCGACTAGCGGGAGGGCCGGATACGCAGTATTTT

d_gene: TRBD1
j_gene: TRBJ2-2
v_gene: TRBV7-3
abundance: .
CDR3aa: CASSDPGQGNTGELFF
CDR3nt: TGTGCCAGCAGCGATCCGGGACAGGGGAACACCGGGGAGCTGTTTTTT

d_gene: .
j_gene: TRBJ2-7
v_gene: TRBV9
abundance: .
CDR3aa: CASSVGGKDEQYF
CDR3nt: TGTGCCAGCAGCGTAGGGGGGAAGGACGAGCAGTACTTC

d_gene: .
j_gene: TRBJ1-5
v_gene: TRBV6-5
abundance: .
CDR3aa: CASSQTPDQPQHF
CDR3nt: TGTGCCAGCAGTCAGACCCCAGATCAGCCCCAGCATTTT

d_gene: TRBD1
j_gene: TRBJ2-3
v_gene: TRBV6-1
abundance: .
CDR3aa: CASSEALGTATDTQYF
CDR3nt: TGTGCCAGCAGTGAAGCGCTTGGGACAGCTACAGATACGCAGTATTTT

d_gene: TRBD2
j_gene: TRBJ2-3
v_gene: TRBV30
abundance: .
CDR3aa: CAWSVQRTSGGAYTQYF
CDR3nt: TGTGCCTGGAGTGTACAGAGGACTAGCGGGGGGGCCTATACGCAGTATTTT

d_gene: .
j_gene: TRBJ1-4
v_gene: TRBV5-1
abundance: .
CDR3aa: CASSLGPPNEKLFF
CDR3nt: TGCGCCAGCAGCTTAGGTCCACCTAATGAAAAACTGTTTTTT

d_gene: .
j_gene: TRBJ2-7
v_gene: TRBV6-6
abundance: once
CDR3aa: CASSGVGQGEQYF
CDR3nt: TGTGCCAGCAGTGGGGTGGGCCAGGGGGAGCAGTACTTC

d_gene: .
j_gene: TRBJ2-7
v_gene: TRBV10-3
abundance: .
CDR3aa: CAISDRRGAYEQYF
CDR3nt: TGTGCCATCAGTGATCGGAGGGGGGCCTACGAGCAGTACTTC

d_gene: .
j_gene: TRBJ1-3
v_gene: TRBV11-2
abundance: .
CDR3aa: CASSLDLPAGVKRNTIYF
CDR3nt: TGTGCCAGCAGCTTAGATTTGCCGGCGGGAGTGAAGAGAAACACCATATATTTT

d_gene: TRBD2
j_gene: TRBJ2-7
v_gene: TRBV6-5
abundance: .
CDR3aa: CASSYAGGSYEQYF
CDR3nt: TGTGCCAGCAGTTACGCGGGGGGCTCCTACGAGCAGTACTTC

d_gene: .
j_gene: TRBJ2-2
v_gene: TRBV5-4
abundance: .
CDR3aa: CASSGNTGELFF
CDR3nt: TGTGCCAGCAGCGGAAACACCGGGGAGCTGTTTTTT

d_gene: .
j_gene: TRBJ2-7
v_gene: TRBV2
abundance: .
CDR3aa: CASRFRDISSYEQYF
CDR3nt: TGTGCCAGCAGGTTCCGGGACATTAGCTCCTACGAGCAGTACTTC

d_gene: .
j_gene: TRBJ1-3
v_gene: TRBV6-5
abundance: .
CDR3aa: CASSAEGFSGNTIYF
CDR3nt: TGTGCCAGCAGTGCGGAGGGCTTCTCTGGAAACACCATATATTTT

d_gene: TRBD1
j_gene: TRBJ2-3
v_gene: TRBV7-2
abundance: .
CDR3aa: CASSLDRGFTDTQYF
CDR3nt: TGTGCCAGCAGCCTAGACAGGGGGTTCACAGATACGCAGTATTTT

d_gene: .
j_gene: TRBJ2-7
v_gene: TRBV19
abundance: .
CDR3aa: CASSLRHTTFEQYF
CDR3nt: TGTGCCAGTAGTCTACGACACACTACCTTCGAGCAGTACTTC